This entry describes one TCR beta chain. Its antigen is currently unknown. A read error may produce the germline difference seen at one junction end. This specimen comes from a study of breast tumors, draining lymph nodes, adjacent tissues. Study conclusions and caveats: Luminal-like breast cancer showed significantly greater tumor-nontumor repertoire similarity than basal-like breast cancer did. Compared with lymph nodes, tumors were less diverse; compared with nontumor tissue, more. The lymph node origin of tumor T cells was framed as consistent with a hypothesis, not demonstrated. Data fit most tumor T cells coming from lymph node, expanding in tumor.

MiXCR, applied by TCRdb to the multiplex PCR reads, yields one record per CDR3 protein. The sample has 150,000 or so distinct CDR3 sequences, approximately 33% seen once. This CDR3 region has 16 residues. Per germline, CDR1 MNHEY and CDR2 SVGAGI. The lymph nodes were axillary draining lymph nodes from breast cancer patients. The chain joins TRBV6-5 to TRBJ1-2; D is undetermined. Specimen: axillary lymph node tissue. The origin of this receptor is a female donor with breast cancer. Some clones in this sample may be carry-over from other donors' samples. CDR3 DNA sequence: TGTGCCAGCAGTCACTCCCGGGTGGCGACAAAGTGTGGCTACACCTTC. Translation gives CASSHSRVATKCGYTF.